This TCR beta chain was observed in a study of shared clonotypes between healthy human individuals. About the study: Samples came from a couple of female and a few male donors aged 18 to 49. Researchers assigned three CD4 naive, three CD4 memory, two CD8 naive and one CD8 memory plate to each donor. Study-level points and caveats: For naive CD4 cells, roughly 4.6% of clonotypes were shared across a few donors. Donors were few, which limited the genetic and exposure-history diversity represented.

Repertoires were generated with immunoSEQ multiplex PCR, while TCRdb's copy carries only in-frame clones and drops some. The top ten hold approximately 1% of the sample, which has 1.6 million or so clones, 96% seen once. Germline V CDR1 and CDR2: SGHAT, FQNNGV. The CDR3 spans 17 residues. The V and J ends lost 4 bases and 8 bases respectively, with 24 bases between them. Worth noting for this clone: Its antigen is undetermined.

The TCR sequence derives from a young man in good health. Material for sequencing was naive CD4+ T cells sorted from blood. The sample's subset: CD45RA+ positively selected. This chain uses TRBV11-2 with TRBJ2-1; D unclear. The CDR3 bases are TGTGCCAGCAGCTATACCCGAAGTCCTTCGTCTGTAGATGAGCAGTTCTTC. Its protein product is CASSYTRSPSSVDEQFF.